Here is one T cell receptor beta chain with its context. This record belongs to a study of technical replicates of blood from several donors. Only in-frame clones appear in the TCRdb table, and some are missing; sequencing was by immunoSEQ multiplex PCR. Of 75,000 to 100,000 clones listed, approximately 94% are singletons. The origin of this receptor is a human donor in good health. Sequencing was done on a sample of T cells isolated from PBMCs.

The CDR3 spells CASSIFGAGNTEAFF. The CDR3, as DNA: TGTGCCAGTAGTATTTTTGGGGCCGGGAACACTGAAGCTTTCTTT. The chain joins TRBV19 to TRBJ1-1; D may be TRBD1 (5 bases). Trimming left V 3 bases short and J 1 base short, with 12 bases between. The CDR3 is 15 amino acids. Germline-derived CDR1 and CDR2 are LNHDA and SQIVND (reference sequence). Using reference TRBV19 and TRBJ1-1 for the parts outside the CDR3, the full variable domain is DGGITQSPKYLFRKEGQNVTLSCEQNLNHDAMYWYRQDPGQGLRLIYYSQIVNDFQKGDIAEGYSVSREKKESFPLTVTSAQKNPTAFYLCASSIFGAGNTEAFFGQGTRLTVV.